The clone carrying this T cell receptor (beta chain) was observed at least ten times. Its target is not known. This specimen belongs to a study of T cells in Graves' hyperthyroidism and ophthalmopathy. On the study more broadly: Before treatment of any kind, peripheral blood was taken at initial diagnosis.

PBMCs were collected from a 10 ml volume of fresh peripheral blood. The CDR3 runs 14 residues. CDR1 is SGHTA, CDR2 FQGNSA, per germline. The junction had 9 bases not matched to a gene; V was cut back by 5 bases and J by 8 bases. Amplification of TCR beta CDR3 regions was performed using RNA transcripts as template. The primer set for the first-round RT-PCR of the TCR CDR3 was HTBI. Via MiXCR, TCRdb re-called the multiplex PCR reads, giving one row per CDR3 protein. The table shows around 450,000 distinct CDR3 sequences, with roughly 14% occurring only once. Findings and caveats of the study: Stable hyperthyroidism was separated from ophthalmopathy by a model based on 13 V-J features. In the blood, most expanded thyroid clonotypes above 0.001 appeared as well.

The sample comprised blood. V gene TRBV7-2 combines with J gene TRBJ2-7; 10 bases agree with TRBD2. The TCR sequence derives from a woman younger than 30 with Graves' hyperthyroidism. CDR3 DNA: TGTGCCAGCAGCCCTAGCGGGAGCCTCTCTCAGCAGTACTTC. Protein sequence: CASSPSGSLSQQYF.